The following is a T cell receptor beta chain sequence with its context. The antigen remains unidentified. The PCR ran on 60 Vbeta and 13 Jbeta primers. The data were produced by immunoSEQ multiplex PCR, yet TCRdb's version contains in-frame clones alone and is incomplete. The sample lists 90,000 to 120,000 clones, 65% to 85% occurring once. The sample originates from a study of cytomegalovirus exposure and HLA in healthy donors. Whole-study results and caveats: Near-uniform donor sequencing depth was presumed by presence/absence analyses. Reportedly, diagnosis of cytomegalovirus status by the classifier showed high specificity and sensitivity. Only CMV serostatus was available as immune exposure information. Analysis performed later found more than 15,000 TCR beta sequences associated with HLA alleles at 0.05 false discovery rate.

Germline lookup yields CDR1 SGHRS and CDR2 YFSETQ. V was pared by 3 bases and J by 7 bases, with 11 bases of the junction left unmatched. This CDR3 has 16 amino acids. Material for sequencing was PBMCs. The chain is built from TRBV5-1 and TRBJ2-1; 9 positions match TRBD1. The sequence was collected from a man younger than 30 in good health and CMV-seronegative. CDR3 amino acids: CASSWNRDRASNEQFF. Here the CDR3 DNA reads TGCGCCAGCAGCTGGAACCGGGACAGGGCATCGAATGAGCAGTTCTTC.